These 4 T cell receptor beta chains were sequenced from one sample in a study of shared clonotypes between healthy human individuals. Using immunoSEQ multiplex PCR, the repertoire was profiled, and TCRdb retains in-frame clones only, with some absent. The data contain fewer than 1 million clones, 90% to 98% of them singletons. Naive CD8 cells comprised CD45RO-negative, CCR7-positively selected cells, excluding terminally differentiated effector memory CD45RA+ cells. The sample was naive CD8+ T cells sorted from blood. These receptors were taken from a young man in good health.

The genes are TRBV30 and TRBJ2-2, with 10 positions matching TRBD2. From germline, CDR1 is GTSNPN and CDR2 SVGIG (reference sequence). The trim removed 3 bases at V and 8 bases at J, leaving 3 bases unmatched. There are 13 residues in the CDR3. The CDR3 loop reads CAWRLAGAGELFF. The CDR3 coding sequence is TGTGCCTGGAGGCTAGCGGGAGCTGGGGAGCTGTTTTTT.

CDR3 residues: CASSLGVVGTAYGYTF. CDR3 nucleotides: TGTGCCAGCAGCTTGGGGGTGGTTGGGACAGCGTATGGCTACACCTTC. This chain uses TRBV5-6 with TRBJ1-2; 7 nucleotides line up with TRBD1. The CDR3 extends over 16 amino acids. The germline CDR1 and CDR2 sequences are SGHDT and YYEEEE. Trimming cost V 0 bases and J 5 bases; bases outside gene matches: 10.

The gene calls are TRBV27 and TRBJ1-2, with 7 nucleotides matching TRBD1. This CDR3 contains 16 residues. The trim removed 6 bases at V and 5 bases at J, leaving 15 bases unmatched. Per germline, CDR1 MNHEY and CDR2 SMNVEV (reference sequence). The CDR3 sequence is CASRTLGAGGSYGYTF. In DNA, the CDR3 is TGTGCCAGCAGAACGCTAGGGGCAGGGGGTAGTTATGGCTACACCTTC.

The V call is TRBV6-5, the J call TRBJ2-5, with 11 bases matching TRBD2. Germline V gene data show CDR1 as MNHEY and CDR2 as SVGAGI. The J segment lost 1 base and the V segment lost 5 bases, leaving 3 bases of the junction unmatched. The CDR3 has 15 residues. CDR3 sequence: CASSPGTSGQETQYF. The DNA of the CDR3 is TGTGCCAGCAGTCCCGGGACTAGCGGCCAAGAGACCCAGTACTTC.